This T cell receptor beta chain came from a study of blood T cell repertoires in COVID-19. Study-level information: The samples span acute and convalescent COVID-19 from the United States, Italy and Spain. PBMCs, B-cell-depleted T cells, or T cells provided the cDNA or gDNA that made up the material.

CDR1 is MNHEY, CDR2 SVGAGI, per germline. The V segment lost 7 bases and the J segment 6 bases; nucleotides outside the gene matches: 11. The CDR3 is 14 amino acids. Study processing details: Quantification of nucleated cells was approximated via reference gene primer amplification. TCRdb keeps only in-frame clones here, not all; method: immunoSEQ multiplex PCR. V, J and clone size derive from that table, while D and trimming were established from the DNA sequence. Of more than 50,000 clones in the sample, approximately 92% are singletons; the top ten hold 13% to 15%. The chain links TRBV6-5 to TRBJ2-7; 8 bases map to TRBD1. The sample taken for sequencing was peripheral blood. This receptor was identified in a human donor with active COVID-19. The donor label of this sample is uncertain. CDR3: CASTLGTGQFEQYF. The CDR3 nucleotides are TGTGCCAGCACTTTAGGGACAGGTCAATTCGAGCAGTACTTC.